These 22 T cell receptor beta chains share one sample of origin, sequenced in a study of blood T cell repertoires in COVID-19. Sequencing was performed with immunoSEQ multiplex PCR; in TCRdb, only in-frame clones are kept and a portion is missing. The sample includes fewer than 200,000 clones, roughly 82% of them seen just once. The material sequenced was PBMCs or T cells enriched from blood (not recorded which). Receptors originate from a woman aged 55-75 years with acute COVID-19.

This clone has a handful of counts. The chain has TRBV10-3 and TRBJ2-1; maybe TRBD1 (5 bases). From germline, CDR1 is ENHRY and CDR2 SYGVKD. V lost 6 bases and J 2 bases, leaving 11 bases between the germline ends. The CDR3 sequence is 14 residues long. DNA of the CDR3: TGTGCCATCAGGGGGCGAGATACCTACAATGAGCAGTTCTTC. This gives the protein CAIRGRDTYNEQFF.

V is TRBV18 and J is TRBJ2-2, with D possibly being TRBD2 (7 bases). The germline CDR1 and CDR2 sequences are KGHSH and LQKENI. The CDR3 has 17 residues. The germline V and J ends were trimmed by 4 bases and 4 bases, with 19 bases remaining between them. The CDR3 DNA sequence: TGTGCCAGCTCACGTTCCCTCATGGGGGGGCCCACCGGGGAGCTGTTTTTT. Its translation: CASSRSLMGGPTGELFF.

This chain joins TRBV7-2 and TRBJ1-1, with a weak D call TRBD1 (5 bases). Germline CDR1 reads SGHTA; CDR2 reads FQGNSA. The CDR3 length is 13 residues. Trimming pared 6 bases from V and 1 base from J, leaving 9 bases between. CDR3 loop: CASRIDRNTEAFF. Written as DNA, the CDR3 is TGTGCCAGCAGAATAGACAGGAACACTGAAGCTTTCTTT.

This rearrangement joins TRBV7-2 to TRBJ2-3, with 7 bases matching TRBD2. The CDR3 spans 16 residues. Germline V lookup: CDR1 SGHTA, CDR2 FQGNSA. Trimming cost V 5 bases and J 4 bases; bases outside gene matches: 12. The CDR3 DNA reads TGTGCCAGCAGCGCCCAGCCCGCTAGCGGTGCAGATACGCAGTATTTT. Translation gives CASSAQPASGADTQYF.

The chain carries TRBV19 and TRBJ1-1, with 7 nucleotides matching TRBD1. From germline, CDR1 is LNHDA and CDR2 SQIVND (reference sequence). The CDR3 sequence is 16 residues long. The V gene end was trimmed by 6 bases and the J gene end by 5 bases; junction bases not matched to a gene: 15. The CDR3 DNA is TGTGCCAGTAGCGAGACAGGGAGAACGACGAAGACTGAAGCTTTCTTT. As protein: CASSETGRTTKTEAFF.

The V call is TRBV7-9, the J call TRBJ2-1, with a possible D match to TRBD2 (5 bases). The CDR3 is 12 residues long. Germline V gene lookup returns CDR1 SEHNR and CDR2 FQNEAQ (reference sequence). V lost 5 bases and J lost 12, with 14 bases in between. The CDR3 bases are TGTGCCAGCAGCCCCGACACCGGAGGGCAGTTCTTC. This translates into CASSPDTGGQFF.

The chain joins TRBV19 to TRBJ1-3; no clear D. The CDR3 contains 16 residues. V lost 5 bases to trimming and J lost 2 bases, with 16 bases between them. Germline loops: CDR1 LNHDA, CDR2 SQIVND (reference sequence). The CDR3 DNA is TGTGCCAGTAGTTTCATGGGCACCGCCGCTGGAAACACCATATATTTT. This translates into CASSFMGTAAGNTIYF.

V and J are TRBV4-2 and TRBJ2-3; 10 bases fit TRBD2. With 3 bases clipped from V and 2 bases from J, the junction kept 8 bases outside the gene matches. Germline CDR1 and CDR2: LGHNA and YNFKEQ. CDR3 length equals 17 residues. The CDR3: CASSQAGTSEFTDTQYF. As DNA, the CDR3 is TGTGCCAGCAGCCAGGCCGGGACTAGCGAGTTCACAGATACGCAGTATTTT.

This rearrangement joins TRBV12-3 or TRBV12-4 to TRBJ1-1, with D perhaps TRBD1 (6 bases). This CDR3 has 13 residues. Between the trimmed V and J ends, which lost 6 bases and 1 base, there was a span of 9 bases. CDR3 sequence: CASSKQGNTEAFF. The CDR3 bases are TGTGCCAGCAGCAAACAGGGGAACACTGAAGCTTTCTTT.

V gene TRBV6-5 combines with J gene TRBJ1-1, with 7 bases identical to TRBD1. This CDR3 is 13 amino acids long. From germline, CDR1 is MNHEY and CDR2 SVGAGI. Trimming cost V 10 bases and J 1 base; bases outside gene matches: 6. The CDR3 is CATEDRQNTEAFF. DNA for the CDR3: TGTGCCACCGAGGACAGGCAGAACACTGAAGCTTTCTTT.

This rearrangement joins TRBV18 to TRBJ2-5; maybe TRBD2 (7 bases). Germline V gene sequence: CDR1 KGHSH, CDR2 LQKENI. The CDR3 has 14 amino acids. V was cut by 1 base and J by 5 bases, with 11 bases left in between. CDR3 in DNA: TGTGCCAGCTCACCACAGGGGGGGACGGAGACCCAGTACTTC. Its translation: CASSPQGGTETQYF.

The CDR3: CASRSRGAGNTIYF. As DNA, the CDR3 is TGCGCCAGCCGATCACGGGGGGCAGGAAACACCATATATTTT. The chain has TRBV5-1 and TRBJ1-3; D perhaps matches TRBD1 (6 bases). Trimming took 7 bases from V and 4 from J, leaving 15 bases between them. The CDR3 is 14 residues long. The germline CDR1 and CDR2 sequences are SGHRS and YFSETQ.

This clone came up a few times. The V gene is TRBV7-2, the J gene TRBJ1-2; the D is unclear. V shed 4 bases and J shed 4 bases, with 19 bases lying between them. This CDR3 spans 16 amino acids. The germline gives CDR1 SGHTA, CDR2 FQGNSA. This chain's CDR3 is CASSSQLDVSSYGYTF. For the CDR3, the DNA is TGTGCCAGCAGCTCACAGTTGGATGTATCCAGCTATGGCTACACCTTC.

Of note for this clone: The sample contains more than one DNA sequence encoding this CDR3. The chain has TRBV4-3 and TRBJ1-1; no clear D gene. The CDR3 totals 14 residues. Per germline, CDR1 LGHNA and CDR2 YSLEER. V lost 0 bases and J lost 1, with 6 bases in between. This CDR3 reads CASSQERGNTEAFF. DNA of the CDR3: TGCGCCAGCAGCCAAGAGAGAGGGAACACTGAAGCTTTCTTT.

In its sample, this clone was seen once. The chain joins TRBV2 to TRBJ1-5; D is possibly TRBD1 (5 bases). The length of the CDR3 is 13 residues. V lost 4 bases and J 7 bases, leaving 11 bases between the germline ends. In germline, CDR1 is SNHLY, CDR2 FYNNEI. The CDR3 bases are TGTGCCAGCAGTGGGGGCGAGGCCCAGCCCCAGCATTTT. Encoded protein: CASSGGEAQPQHF.

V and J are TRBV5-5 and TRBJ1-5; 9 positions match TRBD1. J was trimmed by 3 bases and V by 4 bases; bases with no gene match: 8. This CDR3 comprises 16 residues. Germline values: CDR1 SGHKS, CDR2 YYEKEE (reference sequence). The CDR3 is CASSREGQGVNQPQHF. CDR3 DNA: TGTGCCAGCAGCCGGGAGGGACAGGGCGTCAATCAGCCCCAGCATTTT.

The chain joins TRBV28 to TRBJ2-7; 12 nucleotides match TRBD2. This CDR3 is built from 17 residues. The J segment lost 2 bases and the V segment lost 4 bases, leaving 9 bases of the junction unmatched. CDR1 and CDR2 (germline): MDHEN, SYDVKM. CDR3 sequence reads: CASSSYGLAGSTYEQYV. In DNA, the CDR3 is TGTGCCAGCAGTTCATACGGACTAGCGGGGAGCACCTACGAGCAGTACGTC.

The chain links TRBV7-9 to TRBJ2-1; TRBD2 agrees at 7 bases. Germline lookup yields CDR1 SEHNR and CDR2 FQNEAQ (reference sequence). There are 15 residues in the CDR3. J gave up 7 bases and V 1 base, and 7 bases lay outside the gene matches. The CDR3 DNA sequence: TGTGCCAGCAGCTTAGAAACCTGGGAGGGGAATGAGCAGTTCTTC. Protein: CASSLETWEGNEQFF.

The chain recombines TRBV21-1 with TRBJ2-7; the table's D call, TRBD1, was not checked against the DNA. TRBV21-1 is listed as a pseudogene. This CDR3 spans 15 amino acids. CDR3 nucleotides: TGTGCCAGCATTTCGATCGCGGACAGGTTCTACGAGCAGTACGTC. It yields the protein CASISIADRFYEQYV.

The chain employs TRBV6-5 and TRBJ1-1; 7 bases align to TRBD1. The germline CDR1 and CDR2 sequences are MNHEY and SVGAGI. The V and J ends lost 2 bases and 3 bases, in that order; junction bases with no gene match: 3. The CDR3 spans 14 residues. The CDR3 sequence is CASSYNQGDTEAFF. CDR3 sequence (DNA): TGTGCCAGCAGTTACAATCAGGGGGACACTGAAGCTTTCTTT.

Here the CDR3 DNA reads TGTGCCATCAGTGAACAGGAGAATGAGCAGTTCTTC. As protein: CAISEQENEQFF. The chain joins TRBV10-3 to TRBJ2-1; tentative D call: TRBD1 (5 bases). The CDR3 has 12 residues. Germline assignment: CDR1 ENHRY and CDR2 SYGVKD. Trimming pared 3 bases from V and 7 bases from J, leaving 7 bases between.

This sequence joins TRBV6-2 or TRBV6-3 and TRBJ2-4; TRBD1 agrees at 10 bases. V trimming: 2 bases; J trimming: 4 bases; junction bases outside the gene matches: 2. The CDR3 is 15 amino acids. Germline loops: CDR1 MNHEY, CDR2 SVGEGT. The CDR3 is CASSYGGQGKNIQYF. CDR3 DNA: TGTGCCAGCAGTTACGGGGGACAGGGGAAAAACATTCAGTACTTC.